This entry lists 19 T cell receptor beta chains sequenced from one sample in a study of T cells in localized non-small cell lung cancer. TCRdb keeps only in-frame clones here, not all; method: immunoSEQ multiplex PCR. The sample records 3,300 or so clones, around 21% being singletons. The specimen was lung tumor tissue, collected before any cancer treatment. The source is a female donor over 55 with stage II lung adenocarcinoma.

This chain joins TRBV29-1 and TRBJ2-1, with D maybe TRBD1 (5 bases). The germline CDR1 and CDR2 sequences are SQVTM and ANQGSEA. Trimming cost V 5 bases and J 0 bases, with 14 bases left between them. The CDR3 is 15 amino acids. This CDR3 reads CSVRMGQSSYNEQFF. CDR3 bases: TGCAGCGTTCGTATGGGGCAGAGCTCCTACAATGAGCAGTTCTTC.

The chain is built from TRBV12-2 and TRBJ2-1; TRBD1, the table's D call, lacks a check against the DNA. TRBV12-2 is recorded as a pseudogene. CDR3 length: 15 amino acids. Here the CDR3 DNA reads TGTGCAAGTCGCTTAGACAGGGGGATCTACAATGAGCAGTTCTTC. Its translation: CASRLDRGIYNEQFF.

In its sample, this clone is medium-sized. The chain couples TRBV11-3 to TRBJ2-3; 11 bases are a match to TRBD2. With V trimmed by 5 bases and J by 0 bases, 7 bases remained unmatched. The CDR3 consists of 17 residues. Germline lookup yields CDR1 SGHNT and CDR2 YENEEA. The CDR3 nucleotides read TGTGCCAGCAGCCCTAGACGACTAGCGGGAAGCACAGATACGCAGTATTTT. This gives the protein CASSPRRLAGSTDTQYF.

By share, this clone counts as medium-sized. The rearrangement joins TRBV9 to TRBJ1-3, with 7 bases lining up with TRBD1. After removal of 5 bases from V and 1 base from J, the junction contained 15 bases not matched to a gene. The CDR3 loop spans 18 amino acids. Germline V gene sequence: CDR1 SGDLS, CDR2 YYNGEE. The CDR3 DNA follows: TGTGCCAGCAGTGAACAGGGGCAGGGGCACCGGTCTGGAAACACCATATATTTT. Translating gives CASSEQGQGHRSGNTIYF. Full variable domain (outside the CDR3, taken from reference TRBV9 and TRBJ1-3): DSGVTQTPKHLITATGQRVTLRCSPRSGDLSVYWYQQSLDQGLQFLIQYYNGEERAKGNILERFSAQQFPDLHSELNLSSLELGDSALYFCASSEQGQGHRSGNTIYFGEGSWLTVV.

This clone appeared a few times. This chain connects TRBV9 to TRBJ2-1; D is unclear. CDR3 size: 14 residues. Germline V gene lookup returns CDR1 SGDLS and CDR2 YYNGEE. V shed 7 bases and J shed 2 bases, with 13 bases lying between them. CDR3 in amino acids: CASLVLKAYNEQFF. As DNA, the CDR3 is TGTGCCAGCCTAGTACTAAAAGCCTACAATGAGCAGTTCTTC.

The genes are TRBV29-1 and TRBJ1-1; a possible D gene is TRBD1 (5 bases). The germline V gene encodes CDR1 SQVTM and CDR2 ANQGSEA. Trimming took off 5 bases at V and 6 bases at J, with 16 bases between the two ends. This CDR3 contains 13 residues. The chain's CDR3 is CSVTLSTASEAFF. The CDR3, as DNA: TGCAGCGTTACCCTCTCGACAGCATCTGAAGCTTTCTTT.

The chain is built from TRBV19 and TRBJ1-1; no clear D. V was shortened by 5 bases and J by 0 bases, with 7 bases between the two germline ends. Germline CDR1 is LNHDA and CDR2 is SQIVND (reference sequence). The CDR3 is 13 amino acids. The CDR3 loop reads CASSQQMNTEAFF. CDR3 bases: TGTGCCAGTAGTCAACAGATGAACACTGAAGCTTTCTTT.

The V gene is TRBV10-1, the J gene TRBJ1-2; D unresolved. The V gene's germline CDR1 is WNHNN and CDR2 SYGVQD (reference sequence). The CDR3 length is 14 residues. V was pared by 0 bases and J by 8 bases, with 13 bases between. The CDR3 coding sequence is TGCGCCAGCAGTGAGTCTTCCTCCACGAGCGGCTACACCTTC. It codes for CASSESSSTSGYTF.

CDR3 sequence (DNA): TGTGCCAGCAGTTTATTACCGGGACGCAATGAGCAGTTCTTC. Amino acids: CASSLLPGRNEQFF. The chain uses TRBV28 and TRBJ2-1; D tentatively fits TRBD1 or TRBD2 (5 bases each). Germline V lookup: CDR1 MDHEN, CDR2 SYDVKM. V lost 1 base, J lost 6 bases, and 10 bases lay in between. The CDR3 length is 14 residues.

This clone was detected a few times. The V call is TRBV11-3, the J call TRBJ1-1; unclear D gene. V lost 0 bases to trimming and J lost 1 base, with 6 bases between them. Looked up from germline, CDR1 is SGHNT and CDR2 is YENEEA. There are 14 residues in the CDR3. CDR3 sequence: CASSLEAGNTEAFF. As DNA, the CDR3 is TGTGCCAGCAGCTTAGAGGCAGGGAACACTGAAGCTTTCTTT.

This chain links TRBV28 with TRBJ2-7; 8 bases align to TRBD2. The junction had 8 bases not matched to a gene; V was cut back by 6 bases and J by 1 base. The CDR3 length is 15 residues. CDR1 is MDHEN and CDR2 is SYDVKM in the germline V gene. CDR3 nucleotide sequence: TGTGCCAGCAGCCCCGCGGCGGGAGGATCCTACGAGCAGTACTTC. Translating it yields CASSPAAGGSYEQYF.

The chain combines TRBV5-1 with TRBJ2-7, with 9 bases that match TRBD2. Trimming removed 5 bases from V and 2 bases from J; junction bases left unmatched: 8. This CDR3 spans 15 amino acids. Germline assignment: CDR1 SGHRS and CDR2 YFSETQ. CDR3 sequence (DNA): TGCGCCAGCAGGCAACCCTCTAGCGGGACCTACGAGCAGTACTTC. Translated: CASRQPSSGTYEQYF.

This sequence joins TRBV6-8 and TRBJ1-1; 7 nucleotides agree with TRBD1. The CDR3 totals 16 residues. Germline V lookup: CDR1 MNHGY, CDR2 SAAAGT. V lost 0 bases, J lost 1 base, and 5 bases stayed unmatched. The CDR3 coding sequence is TGTGCCAGCAGTTACTCGATTAACAGGGGGAACACTGAAGCTTTCTTT. Translated, it gives CASSYSINRGNTEAFF.

V and J are TRBV29-1 and TRBJ2-7, with 10 bases lining up with TRBD2. CDR3 length equals 14 residues. Germline V gene data show CDR1 as SQVTM and CDR2 as ANQGSEA. The junction had 5 bases not matched to a gene; V was cut back by 4 bases and J by 2 bases. CDR3 DNA: TGCAGCGTTGGAGCTAGCGGGAGCCCCTACGAGCAGTACTTC. Protein: CSVGASGSPYEQYF.

The chain's CDR3 is CASRETAINYGYTF. CDR3 in DNA: TGTGCCAGCAGGGAGACAGCGATTAACTATGGCTACACCTTC. J is TRBJ1-2 and V is TRBV6-8, with a tentative D call TRBD1 (5 bases). Trimming took 6 bases from V and 1 from J, leaving 12 bases between them. Germline V gene lookup returns CDR1 MNHGY and CDR2 SAAAGT. CDR3 length equals 14 residues.

This clone was observed a few times. The rearrangement links TRBV6-1 to TRBJ2-1; D gene uncertain. CDR3 length equals 13 residues. Per germline, CDR1 MNHNS and CDR2 SASEGT. V lost 0 bases and J 15 bases, leaving 15 bases between the germline ends. In nucleotides, the CDR3 is TGTGCCAGCAGTGAAGCGCACGAGACCCGGGCGTTCTTC. Its translation: CASSEAHETRAFF.

This clone was recorded a few times. V gene TRBV11-3 combines with J gene TRBJ2-5; D is unclear. Germline assignment: CDR1 SGHNT and CDR2 YENEEA. The CDR3 has 15 amino acids. Trimming took 1 base from V and 1 from J, leaving 10 bases between them. The CDR3 bases are TGTGCCAGCAGCTTAGTGCAGCTCCTCCAAGAGACCCAGTACTTC. It yields the protein CASSLVQLLQETQYF. Drawing the rest from reference TRBV11-3 and TRBJ2-5, the complete variable domain is EAGVVQSPRYKIIEKKQPVAFWCNPISGHNTLYWYLQNLGQGPELLIRYENEEAVDDSQLPKDRFSAERLKGVDSTLKIQPAELGDSAVYLCASSLVQLLQETQYFGPGTRLLVL.

In its sample, this clone ranks as medium-sized. The CDR3 region is CSVDGRGNTGELFF. CDR3 nucleotide sequence: TGCAGCGTTGACGGCAGGGGGAACACCGGGGAGCTGTTTTTT. This rearrangement joins TRBV29-1 to TRBJ2-2; weak D call: TRBD1 (6 bases). This CDR3 region has 14 residues. The ends were cut back, 3 bases at V and 1 base at J, with 9 bases in the middle. Per germline, CDR1 SQVTM and CDR2 ANQGSEA.

By share, this clone counts as medium-sized. The DNA of the CDR3 is TGTGCCAGCAGTCCCCGGGGGGGAACCACAGATACGCAGTATTTT. This encodes CASSPRGGTTDTQYF. The chain couples TRBV11-3 to TRBJ2-3; 8 nucleotides match TRBD2. The junction had 7 bases not matched to a gene; V was cut back by 6 bases and J by 2 bases. The length of the CDR3 is 15 residues. The germline CDR1 and CDR2 sequences are SGHNT and YENEEA.